The sequence of this T cell receptor (beta chain) was determined in a study of regulatory and conventional T cells in RAG deficiency. Study-wide findings and caveats: In Omenn syndrome, Treg and Tconv repertoires overlapped >75%. Omenn CD25-high CD127-low cells may be activated cells, not true Tregs. Treg unique TCR beta sequences were approximately 95-fold fewer in Omenn syndrome and CID/AS patients than controls.

Only in-frame clones appear in the TCRdb table, and some are missing; sequencing was by immunoSEQ multiplex PCR. The sample yields about 6,700 clones, approximately 82% seen once. This clone was counted only a few times. What it binds is unknown. CDR1 is SGDLS, CDR2 YYNGEE, per germline. Between the trimmed V and J ends, which lost 6 bases and 0 bases, there was a span of 7 bases. The CDR3 is 14 residues long. The sample was also reused in another study, on regulatory T cells. In that study: The PCR used 52 TRBV and 13 TRBJ primers. Regulatory T cells showed the strongest V-J pair restriction and V/J gene skewing among patient repertoires.

The chain recombines TRBV9 with TRBJ2-6; D is unresolved. The receptor was derived from a human donor in good health. Material: CD8+ T cells sorted from blood. The CDR3 sequence is CASTVSSGANVLTF. The CDR3, as DNA: TGTGCCAGCACTGTCTCCTCTGGGGCCAACGTCCTGACTTTC.